These T cell receptor beta chains were read from a single sample in a study of cytomegalovirus exposure and HLA in healthy donors. Produced via immunoSEQ multiplex PCR; TCRdb's table is partial and in-frame only. The profile shows over 150,000 clones, 87% of them singletons. The specimen sequenced was PBMCs. These TCRs come from a girl under three years old in good health and CMV-seronegative. Both conserved end residues are trimmed from each CDR3. D genes are given only for firm matches.

TRBV19	TRBD2	13	TRBJ2-7	ASSATSGESYEQY
TRBV27	-	13	TRBJ2-5	ASSPRAGRGETQY
TRBV7-9	-	11	TRBJ1-2	ASSSVTNYGYT
TRBV11-2	TRBD1	14	TRBJ2-7	ASSSRTGEGFYEQY
TRBV6-1	-	14	TRBJ2-5	ASSEIRGGKRETQY
TRBV19	TRBD2	14	TRBJ2-2	ASKSSGRADTGELF
TRBV9	TRBD2	14	TRBJ2-4	ASSGSREIAKNIQY
TRBV4-2	-	15	TRBJ2-6	ASSQDGQPFGANVLT
TRBV4-2	TRBD1	14	TRBJ1-5	ASSQGGQGKGLTQH
TRBV11-1	-	14	TRBJ1-4	ASSNAGRGTNEKLF
TRBV29-1	-	10	TRBJ2-7	SVEGRPYEQY
TRBV6-1	-	11	TRBJ2-7	ASSDLSFYEQY
TRBV11-2	TRBD1	14	TRBJ1-2	ASSAGQGAHNYGYT
TRBV21-1	-	9	TRBJ2-1	ATPGGTGSF
TRBV6-6	TRBD1	11	TRBJ2-7	AFGQGSLYEQY
TRBV5-1	TRBD1	14	TRBJ2-5	ASSLQGDRGQETQY
TRBV27	TRBD2	15	TRBJ2-5	ASSLRRTSGRLETQY
TRBV18	-	12	TRBJ1-5	ASSQTDSNQPQH
TRBV19	TRBD2	13	TRBJ2-1	ASSIGTSGYNEQF
TRBV28	-	10	-	ASSPRVPEQY
TRBV27	-	13	TRBJ1-4	ASSTNRAPNEKLF
TRBV5-4	-	15	TRBJ2-6	ASSLALWGPGANVLT